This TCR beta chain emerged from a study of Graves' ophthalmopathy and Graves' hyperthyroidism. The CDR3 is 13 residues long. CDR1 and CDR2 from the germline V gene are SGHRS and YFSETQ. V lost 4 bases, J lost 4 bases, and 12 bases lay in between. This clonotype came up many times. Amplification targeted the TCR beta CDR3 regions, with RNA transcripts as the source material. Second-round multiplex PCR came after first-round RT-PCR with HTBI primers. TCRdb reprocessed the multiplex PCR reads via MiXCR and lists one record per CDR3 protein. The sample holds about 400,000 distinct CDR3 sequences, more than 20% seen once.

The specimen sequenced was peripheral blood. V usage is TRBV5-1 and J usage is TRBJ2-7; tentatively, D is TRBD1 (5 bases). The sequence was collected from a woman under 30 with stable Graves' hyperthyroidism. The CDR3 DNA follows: TGCGCCAGCAGCCCGACGCAGGGTTACGAGCAGTACTTC. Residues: CASSPTQGYEQYF.